The next 28 T cell receptor beta chains were all read from a single sample in a study of T cell responses to AZD1222 COVID-19 vaccine. The data were produced by immunoSEQ multiplex PCR, yet TCRdb's version contains in-frame clones alone and is incomplete. The sample includes 120,000 to 150,000 clones, approximately 85% of them seen just once. Sequenced material: peripheral blood, taken on day 0 of MenACWY control vaccination. These receptors came from an adult in good health.

This clone appeared once. The chain combines TRBV5-6 with TRBJ1-1, with TRBD1 matching 7 bases. V lost 1 base to trimming and J lost 5 bases; unmatched junction nucleotides: 5. Germline V lookup: CDR1 SGHDT, CDR2 YYEEEE. The CDR3 consists of 14 residues. The DNA for the CDR3 is TGTGCCAGCAGCTTGAACAGGGGAGAAACTGAAGCTTTCTTT. It codes for CASSLNRGETEAFF.

This clone was counted a single time. The chain combines TRBV18 with TRBJ2-7; TRBD2 matches at 7 bases. Germline loops: CDR1 KGHSH, CDR2 LQKENI. This CDR3 contains 14 residues. V lost 6 bases, J lost 3 bases, and 8 bases stayed unmatched. The DNA for the CDR3 is TGTGCCAGCTCGCCCACCGGGGGGTACTACGAGCAGTACTTC. The encoded protein is CASSPTGGYYEQYF. Filled out from reference TRBV18 and TRBJ2-7, the complete variable domain reads NAGVMQNPRHLVRRRGQEARLRCSPMKGHSHVYWYRQLPEEGLKFMVYLQKENIIDESGMPKERFSAEFPKEGPSILRIQQVVRGDSAAYFCASSPTGGYYEQYFGPGTRLTVT.

This clone appeared a single time. The chain recombines TRBV5-1 with TRBJ2-1; D might be TRBD1 or TRBD2, each matching 8 bases. This CDR3 is 16 amino acids long. The V end was cut by 4 bases, the J end by 9 bases, with 23 bases between. Germline lookup yields CDR1 SGHRS and CDR2 YFSETQ. CDR3 DNA sequence: TGCGCCAGCAGCCCGGGAGGGACAGGCCTAGGTGTTGAGCAGTTCTTC. Amino acids: CASSPGGTGLGVEQFF.

The V call is TRBV19, the J call TRBJ2-7, with D perhaps matching TRBD1 or TRBD2 (5 bases each). There are 15 residues in the CDR3. Trimming stripped 5 bases from V and 3 bases from J, with 17 bases between. CDR1 and CDR2 (germline): LNHDA, SQIVND (reference sequence). CDR3 DNA: TGTGCCAGTAGTCCATCCGGGACCCTTATCTACGAGCAGTACTTC. This codes for CASSPSGTLIYEQYF.

This clone has only one observation. V usage is TRBV5-4 and J usage is TRBJ1-2; tentative D call: TRBD1 (6 bases). Deletions cut 4 bases from V and 2 bases from J, with 9 bases between. The germline V gene encodes CDR1 SGHNT and CDR2 YYREEE (reference sequence). The CDR3 is 13 residues long. The CDR3 nucleotides read TGTGCCAGCAGCAAGGGACAAAACTATGGCTACACCTTC. Its translation: CASSKGQNYGYTF.

V usage is TRBV5-4 and J usage is TRBJ2-2; no clear D. The V gene lost 1 base and the J gene lost 2 bases, with 12 bases spanning the gap. The CDR3 has 16 amino acids. Germline V gene lookup returns CDR1 SGHNT and CDR2 YYREEE (reference sequence). CDR3 loop: CASSLISSSNTGELFF. The CDR3 coding sequence is TGTGCCAGCAGCTTGATAAGCAGCTCTAACACCGGGGAGCTGTTTTTT. The full variable domain, in which reference TRBV5-4 and TRBJ2-2 provide the parts outside the CDR3, is ETGVTQSPTHLIKTRGQQVTLRCSSQSGHNTVSWYQQALGQGPQFIFQYYREEENGRGNFPPRFSGLQFPNYSSELNVNALELDDSALYLCASSLISSSNTGELFFGEGSRLTVL.

This clone was seen just once. DNA for the CDR3: TGTGCCAGCAGCAGGACAGGGCCCCAATTTAATTCACCCCTCCACTTT. Amino acid sequence: CASSRTGPQFNSPLHF. The chain joins TRBV5-6 to TRBJ1-6; 8 nucleotides line up with TRBD1. J was trimmed by 6 bases and V by 4 bases; bases with no gene match: 9. CDR3 length equals 16 residues. Germline CDR1 SGHDT, CDR2 YYEEEE.

The table lists this clone with a count of one. This chain connects TRBV21-1 to TRBJ1-5; the table gives TRBD1 as D, unverified against the DNA. TRBV21-1 is noted as a pseudogene. CDR3 size: 19 residues. CDR3 sequence (DNA): TGTGCCAGCAGCAAAGTAGTCGGGGACAGTGATTATAGCAATCAGCCCCAGCATTTT. This encodes CASSKVVGDSDYSNQPQHF.

J is TRBJ2-7 and V is TRBV7-9; D unclear. Germline lookup yields CDR1 SEHNR and CDR2 FQNEAQ (reference sequence). This CDR3 region has 11 residues. With 2 bases removed from V and 3 bases from J, the gap between germline ends came to 2 bases. The CDR3 DNA sequence: TGTGCCAGCAGCTTAAACTACGAGCAGTACTTC. Amino acid sequence: CASSLNYEQYF. Filled out from reference TRBV7-9 and TRBJ2-7, the complete variable domain reads DTGVSQNPRHKITKRGQNVTFRCDPISEHNRLYWYRQTLGQGPEFLTYFQNEAQLEKSRLLSDRFSAERPKGSFSTLEIQRTEQGDSAMYLCASSLNYEQYFGPGTRLTVT.

The chain carries TRBV11-2 and TRBJ2-5; 7 bases fit TRBD1. Germline V gene lookup returns CDR1 SGHAT and CDR2 FQNNGV. The CDR3 runs 15 residues. The trim removed 1 base at V and 0 bases at J, leaving 2 bases unmatched. The CDR3 bases are TGTGCCAGCAGCTTAGCGGACAGGTACCAAGAGACCCAGTACTTC. Translated, it gives CASSLADRYQETQYF.

The chain joins TRBV10-1 to TRBJ2-3; D possibly corresponds to TRBD2 (7 bases). Germline CDR1 WNHNN, CDR2 SYGVQD (reference sequence). Between the trimmed V and J ends, which lost 8 bases and 6 bases, there was a span of 21 bases. The CDR3 runs to 15 residues. CDR3 protein: CASPPGAGAGDTQYF. The CDR3 bases are TGCGCCAGCCCTCCGGGGGCGGGAGCCGGGGATACGCAGTATTTT.

This chain uses TRBV25-1 with TRBJ2-1; D ambiguous. Per the germline V gene, CDR1 is MGHDK and CDR2 is SYGVNS. This CDR3 spans 11 amino acids. V lost 5 bases, J lost 2 bases, and 1 base lay in between. DNA of the CDR3: TGTGCCAGCAGTCCCTACAATGAGCAGTTCTTC. Translated: CASSPYNEQFF.

The genes are TRBV7-2 and TRBJ1-2, with 8 bases matching TRBD1. The CDR3 has 15 amino acids. Per the germline V gene, CDR1 is SGHTA and CDR2 is FQGNSA. The V and J ends lost 0 bases and 7 bases, in that order; junction bases with no gene match: 7. As DNA, the CDR3 is TGTGCCAGCAGCTTAGCCCGGGGACAGGCGGTTGGCTACACCTTC. This gives the protein CASSLARGQAVGYTF.

The chain employs TRBV19 and TRBJ2-7; 9 nucleotides match TRBD1. With V trimmed by 9 bases and J by 5 bases, 5 bases remained unmatched. This CDR3 has 12 residues. Germline V gene lookup returns CDR1 LNHDA and CDR2 SQIVND (reference sequence). The CDR3 DNA reads as TGTGCCAGCTCGGACAGGGGAGACGAGCAGTACTTC. Translation: CASSDRGDEQYF.

This clone was counted only a few times. The chain recombines TRBV3-1 (or the pseudogene TRBV3-2) with TRBJ1-6; D possibly corresponds to TRBD1 (6 bases). The CDR3 runs 14 residues. Germline-derived CDR1 and CDR2 are LGHDT and YNNKEL (reference sequence). Trimming took 3 bases from V and 9 from J, leaving 12 bases between them. The chain's CDR3 is CASSQGRGGSPLHF. The CDR3 nucleotides are TGTGCCAGCAGCCAGGGCAGGGGAGGTTCACCCCTCCACTTT.

This rearrangement joins TRBV3-1 (or the pseudogene TRBV3-2) to TRBJ2-7; TRBD1 matches at 12 bases. Looked up from germline, CDR1 is LGHDT and CDR2 is YNNKEL (reference sequence). The J segment lost 6 bases and the V segment lost 3 bases, leaving 12 bases of the junction unmatched. The CDR3 extends over 17 amino acids. The CDR3 DNA reads TGTGCCAGCAGCCAGATATATCGGGGGACAGGGGGCAGCGAGCAGTACTTC. This encodes CASSQIYRGTGGSEQYF.

V and J are TRBV11-3 and TRBJ2-3, with 8 bases aligning to TRBD2. Germline CDR1 and CDR2: SGHNT and YENEEA. J gave up 4 bases and V 5 bases, and 8 bases lay outside the gene matches. CDR3 length: 15 residues. The CDR3 region has the DNA TGTGCCAGCAGCATCGGGGGGGAAGGGGCAGATACGCAGTATTTT. As protein: CASSIGGEGADTQYF.

This sequence joins TRBV9 and TRBJ1-6; the D gene is possibly TRBD1 (5 bases). Looked up from germline, CDR1 is SGDLS and CDR2 is YYNGEE. V lost 1 base and J lost 10, with 12 bases in between. This CDR3 contains 14 residues. The CDR3 DNA follows: TGTGCCAGCAGCGTAACCGACAGAGACTCACCCCTCCACTTT. Its translation: CASSVTDRDSPLHF.

The chain employs TRBV2 and TRBJ1-1; 7 nucleotides line up with TRBD1. CDR1 and CDR2 from the germline V gene are SNHLY and FYNNEI. The CDR3 consists of 13 residues. With 5 bases clipped from V and 8 bases from J, the junction kept 8 bases outside the gene matches. The CDR3, as DNA: TGTGCCAGCAGTTTGCAGGGGGAAGTGGAAGCTTTCTTT. Amino acid sequence: CASSLQGEVEAFF.

The chain has TRBV6-5 and TRBJ1-2; 9 nucleotides match TRBD1. Trimming cost V 11 bases and J 6 bases; bases outside gene matches: 7. Germline-derived CDR1 and CDR2 are MNHEY and SVGAGI. The CDR3 loop spans 12 amino acids. CDR3 loop: CAGGYRGHGYTF. The CDR3 DNA sequence: TGTGCCGGGGGGTACAGGGGGCATGGCTACACCTTC.

The CDR3 is CASSDRLAGGVDTQYF. The CDR3 DNA reads TGTGCCAGCAGCGACAGACTAGCGGGGGGCGTAGATACGCAGTATTTT. The rearrangement uses TRBV11-3 and TRBJ2-3; 13 bases fit TRBD2. V lost 5 bases and J lost 5; bases outside the gene matches: 7. The CDR3 extends over 16 amino acids. Germline CDR1 reads SGHNT; CDR2 reads YENEEA.

The CDR3 coding sequence is TGCAGCGTACTGACAGACTATGGCTACACCTTC. It is translated as CSVLTDYGYTF. This rearrangement joins TRBV29-1 to TRBJ1-2; D perhaps matches TRBD1 (5 bases). Germline V gene lookup returns CDR1 SQVTM and CDR2 ANQGSEA. The V end lost 6 bases, the J end lost 3 bases, and 8 bases lay between the germline ends. The CDR3 consists of 11 residues.

This chain links TRBV5-1 with TRBJ1-6, with D unresolved. Trimming removed 2 bases from V and 0 bases from J, with 12 bases in between. The CDR3 sequence is 17 residues long. The germline CDR1 and CDR2 sequences are SGHRS and YFSETQ. CDR3 in amino acids: CASSFGLQSSYNSPLHF. In DNA form, the CDR3 reads TGCGCCAGCAGCTTCGGACTTCAGAGCTCCTATAATTCACCCCTCCACTTT.

The V and J genes are TRBV4-1 and TRBJ1-5, with D unresolved. The length of the CDR3 is 12 residues. Germline loops: CDR1 MGHRA, CDR2 YSYEKL. Trimming removed 4 bases at V and 9 bases at J, with 10 bases between. This CDR3 reads CASSPDRRPQHF. CDR3 in DNA: TGCGCCAGCAGCCCGGATAGGAGGCCCCAGCATTTT.

The rearrangement joins TRBV7-8 to TRBJ2-5, with TRBD2 identical over 11 bases. J gave up 1 base and V 9 bases, and 7 bases lay outside the gene matches. CDR3 length equals 15 residues. Germline assignment: CDR1 SGHVS and CDR2 FQNEAQ. In DNA, the CDR3 is TGTGCCAGTGGGGGACTAGCGGTGGGCCAAGAGACCCAGTACTTC. Residues: CASGGLAVGQETQYF.

The CDR3 here is CASSVGTSGRAHEQYF. The CDR3 DNA is TGTGCCAGCAGCGTAGGCACTAGCGGGCGCGCCCACGAGCAGTACTTC. This sequence joins TRBV9 and TRBJ2-7, with TRBD2 identical over 9 bases. Germline assignment: CDR1 SGDLS and CDR2 YYNGEE. The V segment lost 0 bases and the J segment 5 bases; nucleotides outside the gene matches: 9. This CDR3 is 16 amino acids long.

CDR3 DNA: TGCGCCAGCAGGGTCGAGGGGACTGAAGCTTTCTTT. This translates into CASRVEGTEAFF. This chain links TRBV5-1 with TRBJ1-1; a possible D gene is TRBD1 (5 bases). The V gene's germline CDR1 is SGHRS and CDR2 YFSETQ. The CDR3 length is 12 residues. V was cut by 5 bases and J by 5 bases, with 10 bases left in between.

CDR3: CASSNKGLAGLEDTQYF. CDR3 in DNA: TGTGCCAGCAGCAACAAAGGACTAGCGGGTCTAGAAGATACGCAGTATTTT. This rearrangement joins TRBV12-1 to TRBJ2-3; TRBD2 was called by the table and not checked on the DNA. TRBV12-1 counts as a pseudogene. This CDR3 is 17 amino acids long.